This entry features one T cell receptor (beta chain) sequence. Source study methods: From reference gene primer amplification, estimates of nucleated cell counts were derived. The data were produced by immunoSEQ multiplex PCR, yet TCRdb's version contains in-frame clones alone and is incomplete. That table gives V, J and clone size, and the DNA gave D and trimming. The sample contains more than 95,000 clones, about 80% of which appear only once. The germline CDR1 and CDR2 sequences are KGHSH and LQKENI. Trimming took 3 bases from V and 6 from J; bases not matched to a gene: 3. CDR3 length: 16 amino acids. The sample belongs to a study of blood T cell repertoires in COVID-19. Across the study: Sample material is recorded as cDNA or gDNA derived from T cells, B-cell-depleted T cells, or PBMCs.

The receptor was derived from a human donor in a cohort sampled during active COVID-19. Sequencing used peripheral blood. This chain connects TRBV18 to TRBJ1-6, with 12 bases fitting TRBD1. CDR3 residues: CASSPGQGATNSPLHF. CDR3 in DNA: TGTGCCAGCTCACCGGGACAGGGGGCGACTAATTCACCCCTCCACTTT.